This TCR beta chain came from a study of blood T cell repertoires in COVID-19 (TCRdb year 2020). Background for the entire study: The collaborator samples originated in the United States, Italy and Spain and spanned the acute and convalescent phases of COVID-19. A de-identified subject ID, COVID-19 status, age in years and sex were almost always included in the sample metadata. The repertoires were released in a freely available public database intended as a resource for research on the immune response to SARS-CoV-2. The prospective study material was composed of cDNA or gDNA derived from T cells, B-cell-depleted T cells, or PBMCs. Subjects who had been exposed to COVID-19, were actively infected with it, or had recovered from it provided the deeply sampled blood TCRbeta repertoires that made up the dataset. Where HLA class I and class II types were available, the types were taken from metadata supplied by the sample provider, not from assay-based typing. The samples were drawn from two sources: the first 160 participants of the ongoing ImmuneRACE study, and 1,254 subjects contributed by 6 global collaborators.

As to this clone: Its antigen is unknown. Per-nucleotide qualities are absent, and no much larger clonotype sits a single base away.

TCRbeta CDR3 regions were amplified from genomic DNA by means of the immunoSEQ Assay, a bias-controlled multiplex PCR. Processing in the source paper ran as follows. The number of nucleated cells in each sample was estimated from the amplification of reference gene primers within the assay. To quantify the absolute abundance of each unique TCRbeta CDR3 rearrangement, sequence reads were collapsed and filtered. For each sample, productive Simpson clonality was calculated by taking the square root of Simpson's diversity index across productive rearrangements. TCRdb's version of the immuneACCESS table is confined to in-frame rearrangements and falls short of the full clone set. An unresolved V gene accounts for under half of the shortfall where checked; the remainder is of unknown origin. V, J and clone size are those of that table, while D and trimming were read from the DNA. The sample yields some 200,000 clones; approximately 90% were counted once. Jointly, the top ten make up approximately 12% of the sample.

General conclusions and limits of the study: How much clinical and demographic metadata was included differed by source and by participant, and the metadata was provided uncurated.

V drops 0 bases and J drops 0 bases, leaving 15 bases in between. The CDR3, from cysteine to phenylalanine, totals 17 residues. Only CDR3 DNA is held: 51 bases, read in frame from base 1. Reading the germline V gene (reference sequence) gives CDR1 LGHDT and CDR2 YNNKEL. Another Seattle source contributed samples from volunteer blood donors who had recovered from COVID-19. Each collaborating institution followed its own protocols to collect whole blood in K2EDTA tubes. For TCRbeta analysis, collaborators shipped samples in one of three forms: frozen whole blood, isolated PBMCs, or DNA extracted from either of those sample types.

The TCR sequence derives from a woman younger than 30 who had recovered from COVID-19. Sequencing was performed on peripheral blood. This chain joins TRBV3-1 (or the pseudogene TRBV3-2) to TRBJ2-7; the D region possibly corresponds to TRBD1 (7 bases align). The DNA sequence follows: TGTGCCAGCAGCCAAGATTTGAGGAGGGGGCCCTCCTACGAGCAGTACTTC. Its translation reads: CASSQDLRRGPSYEQYF.